Listed below are T cell receptor beta chains from one sample, sequenced in a study of T cells in Graves' hyperthyroidism and ophthalmopathy. MiXCR, applied by TCRdb to the multiplex PCR reads, yields one record per CDR3 protein. Among under 600,000 distinct CDR3 sequences listed, about a sixth were seen once. Material: blood. The receptors come from a woman aged 40 to 49 with Graves' ophthalmopathy. CDR3s include the opening cysteine and the closing phenylalanine or tryptophan. Each record gives: D gene, V gene, clone size, J gene, CDR3 DNA, CDR3 protein. D genes are given only for firm matches. The size entry is marked missing in some rows and otherwise reads once, few, many or a size class.

D gene: .; V gene: TRBV7-3; clone size: few; J gene: TRBJ2-2; CDR3 DNA: TGTGCCAGCAGCTTAGAAAGGGATAACACCGGGGAGCTGTTTTTT; CDR3 protein: CASSLERDNTGELFF
D gene: .; V gene: TRBV20-1; clone size: .; J gene: TRBJ2-7; CDR3 DNA: TGCAGTGCTAGCAGTGTGGAAGAGCAGTACTTC; CDR3 protein: CSASSVEEQYF
D gene: TRBD1; V gene: TRBV28; clone size: many; J gene: TRBJ1-1; CDR3 DNA: TGTGCCAGCAGTTTAGTCGTCCCGGGACAGGGGTACACTGAAGCTTTCTTT; CDR3 protein: CASSLVVPGQGYTEAFF
D gene: TRBD2; V gene: TRBV2; clone size: once; J gene: TRBJ2-1; CDR3 DNA: TGTGCCAGCAGCACTCTAGCGGGGGGGGGGGGTAATGAGCAGTTCTTC; CDR3 protein: CASSTLAGGGGNEQFF
D gene: TRBD2; V gene: TRBV11-2; clone size: many; J gene: TRBJ2-7; CDR3 DNA: TGTGCCAGCAGCTTCCGGGACTACTCCTACGAGCAGTACTTC; CDR3 protein: CASSFRDYSYEQYF
D gene: .; V gene: TRBV4-1; clone size: .; J gene: TRBJ2-1; CDR3 DNA: TGCGCCAGCAGCCAGGCGAACAACAATGAGCAGTTCTTC; CDR3 protein: CASSQANNNEQFF
D gene: .; V gene: TRBV5-5; clone size: .; J gene: TRBJ2-3; CDR3 DNA: TGTGCCAGCAGCCCCCTTGGGCGGGAAAGTCCCCCGGATACGCAGTATTTT; CDR3 protein: CASSPLGRESPPDTQYF
D gene: .; V gene: TRBV19; clone size: many; J gene: TRBJ1-2; CDR3 DNA: TGTGCCAGTAGTACTGACTTGGCTGGGACATATACCGGCTACACCTTC; CDR3 protein: CASSTDLAGTYTGYTF
D gene: .; V gene: TRBV6-1; clone size: many; J gene: TRBJ2-2; CDR3 DNA: TGTGCCAGCTCTCGTTGGGACGCCGGGGAGCTGTTTTTT; CDR3 protein: CASSRWDAGELFF
D gene: TRBD1; V gene: TRBV20-1; clone size: many; J gene: TRBJ2-7; CDR3 DNA: TGCAGTGCTAGAGACCGTCCGGGACAGGGGGAGTCCGGGCAGTACTTC; CDR3 protein: CSARDRPGQGESGQYF
D gene: TRBD1; V gene: TRBV20-1; clone size: .; J gene: TRBJ1-6; CDR3 DNA: TGCAGTGCGGAGGTGGCAGGGGGCAATTCACCCCTCCACTTT; CDR3 protein: CSAEVAGGNSPLHF
D gene: .; V gene: TRBV28; clone size: many; J gene: TRBJ1-2; CDR3 DNA: TGTGCCAGCAGTCGGGGGGGTTCCTATGACTATGGCTACACCTTC; CDR3 protein: CASSRGGSYDYGYTF
D gene: .; V gene: TRBV20-1; clone size: many; J gene: TRBJ1-1; CDR3 DNA: TGCAGTGCTAGGGTCTCGGGACACTGGAACACTGAAGCTTTCTTT; CDR3 protein: CSARVSGHWNTEAFF
D gene: TRBD1; V gene: TRBV20-1; clone size: many; J gene: TRBJ2-7; CDR3 DNA: TGCAGTGCCCCGGGACAGGGTGTCAACGAGCAGTACTTC; CDR3 protein: CSAPGQGVNEQYF
D gene: .; V gene: TRBV29-1; clone size: once; J gene: TRBJ2-2; CDR3 DNA: TGCAGCGTTGTACTGAACACCGGGGAGCTGTTTTTT; CDR3 protein: CSVVLNTGELFF
D gene: .; V gene: TRBV6-5; clone size: few; J gene: TRBJ2-5; CDR3 DNA: TGTGCCAGCAGTTACTCAGCAGGGTCGAAAGAGACCCAGTACTTC; CDR3 protein: CASSYSAGSKETQYF
D gene: .; V gene: TRBV28; clone size: many; J gene: TRBJ2-1; CDR3 DNA: TGTGCCAGCAGACTAGAGGGGAGCTCCTACAATGAGCAGTTCTTC; CDR3 protein: CASRLEGSSYNEQFF
D gene: TRBD2; V gene: TRBV28; clone size: many; J gene: TRBJ2-1; CDR3 DNA: TGTGCCAGCAGCCCCGGGACTAGCGGGAGGAGTGAGCAGTTCTTC; CDR3 protein: CASSPGTSGRSEQFF
D gene: .; V gene: TRBV3-1; clone size: many; J gene: TRBJ2-7; CDR3 DNA: TGTGCCAGCAGCCGAGGCTCCGAGCAGTACTTC; CDR3 protein: CASSRGSEQYF
D gene: .; V gene: TRBV7-2; clone size: many; J gene: TRBJ2-3; CDR3 DNA: TGTGCCAGCAGCTTAGTATTCGGGGGCGATACGCAGTATTTT; CDR3 protein: CASSLVFGGDTQYF
D gene: .; V gene: TRBV28; clone size: many; J gene: TRBJ2-2; CDR3 DNA: TGTGCCAGCAGCCCAGGGAGATACACCGGGGAGCTGTTTTTT; CDR3 protein: CASSPGRYTGELFF
D gene: .; V gene: TRBV12-3/TRBV12-4; clone size: many; J gene: TRBJ1-6; CDR3 DNA: TGTGCCAGCAGTTTATACAGGGATTCACCCCTCCACTTT; CDR3 protein: CASSLYRDSPLHF
D gene: .; V gene: TRBV20-1; clone size: few; J gene: TRBJ2-1; CDR3 DNA: TGCAGTGCTAGAGATCCGGATAGGCGGAACTACAATGAGCAGTTCTTC; CDR3 protein: CSARDPDRRNYNEQFF